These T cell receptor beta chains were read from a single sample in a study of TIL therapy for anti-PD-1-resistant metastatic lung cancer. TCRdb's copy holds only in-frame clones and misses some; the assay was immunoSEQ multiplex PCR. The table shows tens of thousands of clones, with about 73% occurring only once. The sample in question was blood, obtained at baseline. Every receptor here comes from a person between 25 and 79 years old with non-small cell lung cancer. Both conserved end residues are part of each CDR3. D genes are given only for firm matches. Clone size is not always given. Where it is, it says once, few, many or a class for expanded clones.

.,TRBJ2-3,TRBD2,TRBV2,CASSELGTSAFTDTQYF,TGTGCCAGCAGTGAACTGGGGACTAGCGCTTTCACAGATACGCAGTATTTT
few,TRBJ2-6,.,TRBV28,CASSFPNSGANVLTF,TGTGCCAGCAGTTTCCCGAACTCTGGGGCCAACGTCCTGACTTTC
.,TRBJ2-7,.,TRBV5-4,CASSLSGSAYEQYF,TGTGCCAGCAGCTTGTCCGGATCGGCCTACGAGCAGTACTTC
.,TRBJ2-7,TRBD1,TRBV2,CASRWTGSSYEQYF,TGTGCCAGCAGATGGACAGGGAGCTCCTACGAGCAGTACTTC
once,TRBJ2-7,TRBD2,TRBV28,CASSLESLAGTYEQYF,TGTGCCAGCAGTTTGGAGTCGTTAGCGGGGACCTACGAGCAGTACTTC
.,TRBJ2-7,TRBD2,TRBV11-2,CASSPAGLAGANEQYF,TGTGCCAGCAGCCCGGCGGGGTTAGCGGGAGCGAACGAGCAGTACTTC
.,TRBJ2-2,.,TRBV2,CASSFDRNTGELFF,TGTGCCAGCAGTTTCGACAGAAACACCGGGGAGCTGTTTTTT
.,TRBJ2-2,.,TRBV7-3,CASSFISGPTGELFF,TGTGCCAGCAGCTTCATTAGCGGACCGACCGGGGAGCTGTTTTTT
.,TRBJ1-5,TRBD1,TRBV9,CASSVGQGAYGEPQHF,TGTGCCAGCAGCGTGGGACAGGGGGCATACGGAGAGCCCCAGCATTTT
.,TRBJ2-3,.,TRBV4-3,CASSQDTGNRADTQYF,TGCGCCAGCAGCCAAGATACCGGAAACCGGGCAGATACGCAGTATTTT
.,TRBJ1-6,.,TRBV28,CASSSLVGKNSPLHF,TGTGCCAGCAGTTCCCTGGTCGGTAAGAATTCACCCCTCCACTTT
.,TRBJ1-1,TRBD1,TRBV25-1,CASSDHRGSTEAFF,TGTGCCAGCAGTGATCACAGGGGTAGCACTGAAGCTTTCTTT
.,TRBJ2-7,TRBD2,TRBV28,CASSFSASGSSYEQYF,TGTGCCAGCAGTTTCAGCGCTAGCGGGAGCTCCTACGAGCAGTACTTC
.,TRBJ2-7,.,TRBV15,CATPLGSSYEQYF,TGTGCCACCCCTTTGGGGAGCTCCTACGAGCAGTACTTC
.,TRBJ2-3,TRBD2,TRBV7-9,CASTRAGITDTQYF,TGTGCCAGCACCAGAGCGGGGATCACAGATACGCAGTATTTT
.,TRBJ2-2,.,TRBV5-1,CASSLKGTDTGELFF,TGCGCCAGCAGCTTGAAGGGTACAGACACCGGGGAGCTGTTTTTT
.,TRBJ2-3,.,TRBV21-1,CASSKPSWDSTDTQYF,TGTGCCAGCAGCAAACCCTCTTGGGACAGCACAGATACGCAGTATTTT
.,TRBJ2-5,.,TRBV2,CASSVGQETQYF,TGTGCCAGCAGTGTCGGCCAAGAGACCCAGTACTTC
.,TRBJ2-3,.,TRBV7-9,CASSLGWENTDTQYF,TGTGCCAGCAGCTTAGGCTGGGAAAACACAGATACGCAGTATTTT
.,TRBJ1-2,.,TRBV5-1,CASSFGGEPYGYTF,TGCGCCAGCAGCTTCGGTGGGGAACCCTATGGCTACACCTTC
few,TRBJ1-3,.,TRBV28,CASSLTDYPLVGSGNTIYF,TGTGCCAGCAGTTTGACAGACTACCCCTTGGTGGGCTCTGGAAACACCATATATTTT
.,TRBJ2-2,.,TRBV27,CASSTGPWGELFF,TGTGCCAGCAGTACGGGCCCTTGGGGGGAGCTGTTTTTT
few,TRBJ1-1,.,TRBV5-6,CASSPLRGSVGTEAFF,TGTGCCAGCAGCCCCCTCCGGGGGAGCGTCGGCACTGAAGCTTTCTTT
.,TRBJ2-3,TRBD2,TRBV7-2,CASSVGTSGGLGTDTQYF,TGTGCCAGCAGCGTAGGGACTAGCGGGGGGCTGGGCACAGATACGCAGTATTTT
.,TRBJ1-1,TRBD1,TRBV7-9,CASSLSGGEAFF,TGTGCCAGCAGCTTATCAGGGGGCGAAGCTTTCTTT
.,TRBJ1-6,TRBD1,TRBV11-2,CASTTRDRVGSPLHF,TGTGCCAGCACGACCCGAGACAGGGTAGGATCACCCCTCCACTTT
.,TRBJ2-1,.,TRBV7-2,CASSLAPSSYNEQFF,TGTGCCAGCAGCTTAGCGCCCAGCTCCTACAATGAGCAGTTCTTC
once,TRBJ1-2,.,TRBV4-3,CASSQVATDYGYTF,TGCGCCAGCAGCCAAGTAGCCACGGACTATGGCTACACCTTC
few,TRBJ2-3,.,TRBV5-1,CASSLRILDTDTQYF,TGCGCCAGCAGCTTACGGATACTAGACACAGATACGCAGTATTTT
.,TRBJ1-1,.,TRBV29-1,CSAEGGRNTEAFF,TGCAGCGCCGAAGGGGGGAGGAACACTGAAGCTTTCTTT
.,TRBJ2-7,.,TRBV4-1,CASSLDSQAYEQYF,TGCGCCAGCAGCCTGGACAGCCAAGCCTACGAGCAGTACTTC
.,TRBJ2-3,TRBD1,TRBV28,CAGAGTGSGATDTQYF,TGTGCCGGGGCCGGGACAGGGTCGGGAGCCACGGATACGCAGTATTTT
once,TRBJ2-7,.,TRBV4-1,CASSQDPGRSYEQYF,TGCGCCAGCAGCCAAGATCCGGGCCGATCCTACGAGCAGTACTTC
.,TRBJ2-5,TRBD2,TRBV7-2,CASSFSGGRQETQYF,TGTGCCAGCAGCTTTTCGGGAGGGCGACAAGAGACCCAGTACTTC
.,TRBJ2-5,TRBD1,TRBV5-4,CASSNRDRGYQETQYF,TGTGCCAGCTCCAACCGGGACAGGGGATATCAAGAGACCCAGTACTTC
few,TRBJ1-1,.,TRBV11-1,CASSIRTAMNTEAFF,TGTGCCAGCAGCATTAGGACAGCCATGAACACTGAAGCTTTCTTT
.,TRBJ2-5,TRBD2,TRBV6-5,CASSSSLAGGETQYF,TGTGCCAGCAGTTCAAGCCTAGCGGGAGGGGAGACCCAGTACTTC
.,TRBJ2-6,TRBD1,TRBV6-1,CASSAAGTGISGANVLTF,TGTGCCAGCAGTGCAGCCGGGACAGGGATCTCTGGGGCCAACGTCCTGACTTTC
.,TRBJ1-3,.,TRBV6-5,CASSYISSGNTIYF,TGTGCCAGCAGTTACATCAGTTCTGGAAACACCATATATTTT
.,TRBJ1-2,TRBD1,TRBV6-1,CASSVGQNYGYTF,TGTGCCAGCAGTGTGGGACAGAACTATGGCTACACCTTC